These 27 T cell receptor beta chains originate from one sample sequenced in a study of blood T cell repertoires in COVID-19. Using immunoSEQ multiplex PCR, the repertoire was profiled, and TCRdb retains in-frame clones only, with some absent. Of some 150,000 clones listed, approximately 91% are singletons. Sample: peripheral blood. These receptors all come from a woman aged 70-85 years with acute or convalescent COVID-19.

The chain joins TRBV10-3 to TRBJ2-5, with 10 positions matching TRBD2. The germline CDR1 and CDR2 sequences are ENHRY and SYGVKD. This CDR3 is built from 13 residues. The V gene end was trimmed by 6 bases and the J gene end by 7 bases; junction bases not matched to a gene: 5. CDR3 bases: TGTGCCATCAGACTAGCGGGAACGGGGACCCAGTACTTC. This translates into CAIRLAGTGTQYF.

V usage is TRBV5-1 and J usage is TRBJ2-2; 16 bases agree with TRBD2. The length of the CDR3 is 18 residues. J was trimmed by 4 bases and V by 3 bases; bases with no gene match: 6. Germline V gives CDR1 SGHRS, CDR2 YFSETQ. The CDR3 nucleotides read TGCGCCAGCAGCTCCGGGACTAGCGGGGGGGCCCGCACCGGGGAGCTGTTTTTT. It yields the protein CASSSGTSGGARTGELFF.

Here the CDR3 reads CASRLIQGSGYTF. The CDR3 DNA sequence: TGTGCCAGCAGGCTGATACAGGGGTCAGGCTACACCTTC. The gene calls are TRBV12-3 or TRBV12-4 and TRBJ1-2; the match to TRBD1 covers 7 bases. The CDR3 consists of 13 residues. V lost 6 bases, J lost 8 bases, and 9 bases stayed unmatched.

This chain uses TRBV18 with TRBJ1-4; D remains ambiguous. The V end was cut by 2 bases, the J end by 4 bases, with 8 bases between. Germline lookup yields CDR1 KGHSH and CDR2 LQKENI. This CDR3 has 14 amino acids. CDR3 in DNA: TGTGCCAGCTCACCATCGGGTTTTAATGAAAAACTGTTTTTT. Translating gives CASSPSGFNEKLFF.

The rearrangement links TRBV28 to TRBJ1-3, with 7 bases that match TRBD1. CDR1 and CDR2 from the germline V gene are MDHEN and SYDVKM. The CDR3 contains 16 residues. Unmatched junction bases numbered 5, after V lost 3 bases and J lost 0 bases. CDR3 bases: TGTGCCAGCAGTTTTCTACGGACAGGCTCTGGAAACACCATATATTTT. Translating gives CASSFLRTGSGNTIYF.

The J gene is TRBJ1-3, the V gene TRBV6-5; 9 positions agree with TRBD1. Losses at the gene ends were 2 bases for V and 8 bases for J; bases not matched to a gene: 7. CDR1 is MNHEY and CDR2 is SVGAGI in the germline V gene. The CDR3 has 15 residues. CDR3: CASSYGDRAVDTIYF. The CDR3 region has the DNA TGTGCCAGCAGTTACGGGGACAGGGCTGTAGACACCATATATTTT.

The chain has TRBV6-5 and TRBJ1-2; D call uncertain. Trimming took 0 bases from V and 5 from J, leaving 13 bases between them. This CDR3 contains 15 residues. From germline, CDR1 is MNHEY and CDR2 SVGAGI. The CDR3 spells CASSYSKQFSYGYTF. As DNA, the CDR3 is TGTGCCAGCAGTTACTCAAAACAGTTTTCTTATGGCTACACCTTC.

The V call is TRBV4-3, the J call TRBJ1-4; possible D gene TRBD1, 5 bases. This CDR3 has 16 amino acids. V was trimmed by 0 bases and J by 5 bases, leaving 13 bases between them. Germline lookup yields CDR1 LGHNA and CDR2 YSLEER. The CDR3 sequence: CASSQETWYRNEKLFF. CDR3 DNA sequence: TGCGCCAGCAGCCAAGAGACCTGGTACAGGAATGAAAAACTGTTTTTT.

CDR3 coding DNA: TGTGCCACCAGCAGGAGGATTGCAACTAATGAAAAACTGTTTTTT. As protein: CATSRRIATNEKLFF. The gene calls are TRBV15 and TRBJ1-4; D gene uncertain. The CDR3 runs to 15 residues. V lost 3 bases and J lost 0, with 8 bases in between. Looked up from germline, CDR1 is LNHNV and CDR2 is YYDKDF (reference sequence). The whole variable domain, filled in from reference TRBV15 and TRBJ1-4, reads DAMVIQNPRYQVTQFGKPVTLSCSQTLNHNVMYWYQQKSSQAPKLLFHYYDKDFNNEADTPDNFQSRRPNTSFCFLDIRSPGLGDTAMYLCATSRRIATNEKLFFGSGTQLSVL.

V gene TRBV30 combines with J gene TRBJ2-3; TRBD1 might be the D (5 bases). Germline V lookup: CDR1 GTSNPN, CDR2 SVGIG (reference sequence). Trimming removed 0 bases from V and 5 bases from J, with 9 bases in between. This CDR3 has 13 residues. This CDR3 reads CAWSVRQRDTQYF. CDR3 nucleotides: TGTGCCTGGAGTGTGCGACAGAGAGATACGCAGTATTTT.

This clone has only a few counts. This CDR3 is CVRGSGEAFGNQPQHF. CDR3 DNA sequence: TGTGTCCGTGGTTCCGGAGAGGCTTTCGGCAATCAGCCCCAGCATTTT. The V and J genes are TRBV19 and TRBJ1-5; D ambiguous. Looked up from germline, CDR1 is LNHDA and CDR2 is SQIVND (reference sequence). This CDR3 region has 16 residues.

This clone was found a few times. V usage is TRBV4-1 and J usage is TRBJ2-3; 11 bases are shared with TRBD1. The CDR3 runs to 16 residues. Germline V lookup: CDR1 MGHRA, CDR2 YSYEKL. The J segment lost 2 bases and the V segment lost 3 bases, leaving 4 bases of the junction unmatched. CDR3 protein: CASSHPGQGVTDTQYF. CDR3 in DNA: TGCGCCAGCAGCCACCCGGGACAGGGGGTCACAGATACGCAGTATTTT.

This chain links TRBV7-2 with TRBJ2-7; TRBD1 agrees at 11 bases. Unmatched junction bases numbered 6, after V lost 5 bases and J lost 6 bases. Germline-derived CDR1 and CDR2 are SGHTA and FQGNSA. This CDR3 contains 14 residues. CDR3 coding DNA: TGTGCCAGCAGCCCGGGACAGGGGGTTCGCGAGCAGTACTTC. Its translation is CASSPGQGVREQYF.

The chain recombines TRBV19 with TRBJ1-6, with 8 bases aligning to TRBD1. Germline-derived CDR1 and CDR2 are LNHDA and SQIVND (reference sequence). After removal of 5 bases from V and 7 bases from J, the junction contained 10 bases not matched to a gene. CDR3 length: 16 residues. The CDR3 DNA sequence: TGTGCCAGTAGTTCACTCCAGGGGGCGCAAAATTCACCCCTCCACTTT. Protein: CASSSLQGAQNSPLHF.

This chain links TRBV10-3 with TRBJ1-4; 8 nucleotides match TRBD1. The J segment lost 4 bases and the V segment lost 6 bases, leaving 7 bases of the junction unmatched. This CDR3 has 15 amino acids. Germline CDR1 and CDR2: ENHRY and SYGVKD. The CDR3 sequence is CAISKAGGFNEKLFF. The CDR3 DNA sequence: TGTGCCATCAGCAAGGCAGGGGGCTTTAATGAAAAACTGTTTTTT.

V is TRBV27 and J is TRBJ2-2, with 7 bases aligning to TRBD2. This CDR3 has 15 amino acids. Germline V CDR1 and CDR2: MNHEY, SMNVEV (reference sequence). After removal of 4 bases from V and 3 bases from J, the junction contained 5 bases not matched to a gene. As DNA, the CDR3 is TGTGCCAGCAGTTACCGCGGGGGTTACACCGGGGAGCTGTTTTTT. Its translation is CASSYRGGYTGELFF.

The V gene is TRBV18, the J gene TRBJ1-4; D is possibly TRBD1 (6 bases). Trimming stripped 1 base from V and 6 bases from J, with 9 bases between. Germline values: CDR1 KGHSH, CDR2 LQKENI. The length of the CDR3 is 14 residues. CDR3 bases: TGTGCCAGCTCACCACTTCCAGGGGATGAAAAACTGTTTTTT. Translation: CASSPLPGDEKLFF.

The V call is TRBV5-1, the J call TRBJ2-5; perhaps TRBD1 as D (6 bases). V gave up 2 bases and J gave up 3 bases, with 11 bases separating them. Germline assignment: CDR1 SGHRS and CDR2 YFSETQ. The CDR3 length is 14 residues. DNA of the CDR3: TGCGCCAGCAGCTTCCCCGGGACAAAAGAGACCCAGTACTTC. Translation: CASSFPGTKETQYF.

The rearrangement uses TRBV30 and TRBJ1-3; 8 bases agree with TRBD1. CDR3 length equals 14 residues. CDR1 GTSNPN and CDR2 SVGIG come from the germline V gene (reference sequence). V was clipped by 4 bases and J by 3 bases; unmatched bases: 5. The CDR3 spells CAWKITGGGNTIYF. CDR3 coding DNA: TGTGCCTGGAAAATAACAGGGGGTGGAAACACCATATATTTT.

The genes are TRBV28 and TRBJ2-7, with 8 bases aligning to TRBD1. The CDR3 covers 14 residues. Germline lookup yields CDR1 MDHEN and CDR2 SYDVKM. V shed 6 bases and J 2 bases; nucleotides not matched to a gene: 6. CDR3 in amino acids: CASRTGANAYEQYV. In DNA, the CDR3 is TGTGCCAGCAGGACAGGGGCTAACGCCTACGAGCAGTACGTC.

The J gene is TRBJ2-1, the V gene TRBV19; 7 bases match TRBD1. This CDR3 has 15 amino acids. Germline V gene lookup returns CDR1 LNHDA and CDR2 SQIVND (reference sequence). V lost 8 bases to trimming and J lost 0 bases; unmatched junction nucleotides: 7. The CDR3 DNA follows: TGTGCCAGTTCAAAAACAGGGGACTCCTACAATGAGCAGTTCTTC. Residues: CASSKTGDSYNEQFF.

This sequence joins TRBV4-3 and TRBJ1-2; D possibly corresponds to TRBD1 (5 bases). Per germline, CDR1 LGHNA and CDR2 YSLEER. This CDR3 region has 15 residues. V was shortened by 1 base and J by 4 bases, with 13 bases between the two germline ends. The CDR3 spells CASSQGDSSGYGYTF. DNA for the CDR3: TGCGCCAGCAGCCAAGGTGACAGTTCTGGCTATGGCTACACCTTC.

This chain connects TRBV5-1 to TRBJ1-1; D not resolved. The germline CDR1 and CDR2 sequences are SGHRS and YFSETQ. CDR3 length equals 14 residues. Trimming took off 5 bases at V and 0 bases at J, with 11 bases between the two ends. This chain's CDR3 is CASSPTFMNTEAFF. The CDR3 coding sequence is TGCGCCAGCAGTCCGACTTTCATGAACACTGAAGCTTTCTTT.

The chain employs TRBV6-5 and TRBJ1-6, with 11 positions matching TRBD1. Trimming took 6 bases from V and 17 from J; bases not matched to a gene: 6. The length of the CDR3 is 12 residues. Looked up from germline, CDR1 is MNHEY and CDR2 is SVGAGI. CDR3 sequence reads: CASRGTGGAVHF. The CDR3 region has the DNA TGTGCCAGCAGGGGGACAGGGGGTGCGGTCCACTTT.

The chain links TRBV12-5 to TRBJ2-2, with D possibly TRBD1 on 6 matching bases. V lost 5 bases to trimming and J lost 1 base, with 14 bases between them. The CDR3 totals 16 residues. Germline V gene sequence: CDR1 LGHNT, CDR2 FRNRAP. CDR3 residues: CASGPPAGENTGELFF. The CDR3 nucleotides are TGTGCTAGTGGTCCCCCCGCAGGGGAGAACACCGGGGAGCTGTTTTTT.

The chain is built from TRBV6-5 and TRBJ1-2; D might be TRBD1 (6 bases). V lost 0 bases and J lost 2, with 10 bases in between. The CDR3 is 15 amino acids. The germline V gene has CDR1 MNHEY and CDR2 SVGAGI. This chain's CDR3 is CASSYSLQGNYGYTF. CDR3 sequence (DNA): TGTGCCAGCAGTTACTCCCTACAGGGAAACTATGGCTACACCTTC.

This clone was recorded once. CDR3 amino acids: CASSSHFYSNQPQHF. CDR3 sequence (DNA): TGTGCCAGCAGCTCCCACTTTTATAGCAATCAGCCCCAGCATTTT. V is TRBV5-8 and J is TRBJ1-5; no clear D. The CDR3 has 15 amino acids. Germline V gives CDR1 SGHTS, CDR2 YDEGEE. V lost 3 bases to trimming and J lost 0 bases, with 10 bases between them. Full variable domain (outside the CDR3, taken from reference TRBV5-8 and TRBJ1-5): EAGVTQSPTHLIKTRGQQATLRCSPISGHTSVYWYQQALGLGLQFLLWYDEGEERNRGNFPPRFSGRQFPNYSSELNVNALELEDSALYLCASSSHFYSNQPQHFGDGTRLSIL.